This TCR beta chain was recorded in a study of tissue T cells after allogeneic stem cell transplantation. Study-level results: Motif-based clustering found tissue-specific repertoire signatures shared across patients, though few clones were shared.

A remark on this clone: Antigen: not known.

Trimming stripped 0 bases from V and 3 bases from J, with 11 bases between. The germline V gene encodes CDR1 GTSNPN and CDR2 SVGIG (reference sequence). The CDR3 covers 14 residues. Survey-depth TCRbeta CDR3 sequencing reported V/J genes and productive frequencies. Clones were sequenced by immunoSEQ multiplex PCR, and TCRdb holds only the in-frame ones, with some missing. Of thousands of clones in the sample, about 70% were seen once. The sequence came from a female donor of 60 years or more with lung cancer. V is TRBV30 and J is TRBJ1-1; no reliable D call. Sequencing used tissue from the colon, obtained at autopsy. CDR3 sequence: CAWSVGSSYTEAFF. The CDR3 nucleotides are TGTGCCTGGAGTGTCGGATCTAGCTACACTGAAGCTTTCTTT.